This T cell receptor (beta chain) was sequenced during a study of T cell changes during pregnancy in multiple sclerosis. Using immunoSEQ multiplex PCR, the repertoire was profiled, and TCRdb retains in-frame clones only, with some absent. The sample holds 60,000 or so clones, roughly 87% seen once. V lost 5 bases and J lost 3, with 15 bases in between. Germline CDR1 reads SGHRS; CDR2 reads YFSETQ. The CDR3 extends over 14 amino acids. The source is a female donor in good health, enrolled as a control in a pregnancy study. The chain has TRBV5-1 and TRBJ2-7; D unresolved. Specimen: peripheral blood, collected in the second trimester of pregnancy. CDR3 sequence: CASSSSTDNYEQYF. The CDR3 DNA follows: TGCGCCAGCAGTTCTTCAACCGACAACTACGAGCAGTACTTC.